Following are 25 T cell receptor beta chains from one sample sequenced in a study of control samples from healthy donors and cancer patients. TCRdb's table, derived via immunoSEQ multiplex PCR, lists solely in-frame clones and lacks some. The table lists 100,000 to 150,000 clones, 80% to 90% of them singletons. Sequencing input: blood. Receptor source: a man in his sixties in good health.

The CDR3 protein is CASSTRTGVNTEAFF. CDR3 sequence (DNA): TGTGCCAGCAGCACCCGGACAGGAGTGAACACTGAAGCTTTCTTT. The genes are TRBV9 and TRBJ1-1, with TRBD1 matching over 7 bases. The ends lost 4 bases at V and 0 bases at J; junction bases unmatched: 6. CDR3 length: 15 amino acids. Germline values: CDR1 SGDLS, CDR2 YYNGEE. Based on the CDR3 plus reference TRBV9 and TRBJ1-1, the full variable domain is DSGVTQTPKHLITATGQRVTLRCSPRSGDLSVYWYQQSLDQGLQFLIQYYNGEERAKGNILERFSAQQFPDLHSELNLSSLELGDSALYFCASSTRTGVNTEAFFGQGTRLTVV.

This chain joins TRBV6-5 and TRBJ1-5; D remains unclear. V shed 0 bases and J shed 7 bases, with 13 bases lying between them. The CDR3 has 15 residues. Germline values: CDR1 MNHEY, CDR2 SVGAGI. This CDR3 reads CASSYSTSLRQPQHF. Written as DNA, the CDR3 is TGTGCCAGCAGTTACTCGACATCCCTGAGGCAGCCCCAGCATTTT.

The chain uses TRBV3-1 (or the pseudogene TRBV3-2) and TRBJ1-2; 8 nucleotides match TRBD1. Trimming removed 4 bases from V and 2 bases from J; junction bases left unmatched: 6. Germline CDR1 and CDR2: LGHDT and YNNKEL (reference sequence). This CDR3 comprises 15 residues. In DNA form, the CDR3 reads TGTGCCAGCAGCCCTTCAGGACAGGGAAACTATGGCTACACCTTC. It encodes CASSPSGQGNYGYTF.

The rearrangement uses TRBV15 and TRBJ1-2; TRBD1 aligns across 11 bases. The J segment lost 6 bases and the V segment lost 5 bases, leaving 8 bases of the junction unmatched. The CDR3 runs 15 residues. The germline V gene encodes CDR1 LNHNV and CDR2 YYDKDF (reference sequence). CDR3 nucleotides: TGTGCCACCAGCTTACGGACAGGGGGCGCGGATGGCTACACCTTC. Translation: CATSLRTGGADGYTF.

The rearrangement uses TRBV9 and TRBJ1-4; 12 bases are shared with TRBD1. This CDR3 comprises 18 residues. V trimming: 4 bases; J trimming: 7 bases; junction bases outside the gene matches: 14. Looked up from germline, CDR1 is SGDLS and CDR2 is YYNGEE. The chain's CDR3 is CASSLTPGQGARSEKLFF. The DNA of the CDR3 is TGTGCCAGCAGCTTAACCCCGGGACAGGGGGCGCGTAGTGAAAAACTGTTTTTT.

The chain recombines TRBV29-1 with TRBJ2-1, with 8 bases matching TRBD1. From germline, CDR1 is SQVTM and CDR2 ANQGSEA. V shed 7 bases, J shed 7 bases, and the junction held 6 bases outside the gene matches. This CDR3 spans 12 amino acids. DNA of the CDR3: TGCAGCGGTCGGACAGGGCTTAATGAGCAGTTCTTC. It encodes CSGRTGLNEQFF.

The chain couples TRBV5-4 to TRBJ1-2; 7 nucleotides match TRBD1. Trimming at V came to 4 bases and at J to 4 bases, leaving 10 bases not matched to a gene. CDR1 SGHNT and CDR2 YYREEE come from the germline V gene (reference sequence). CDR3 length equals 15 residues. CDR3 region: CASSPSTGIVYGYTF. The DNA of the CDR3 is TGTGCCAGCAGCCCATCGACAGGGATCGTCTATGGCTACACCTTC.

Only one count was recorded for this clone. The chain links TRBV27 to TRBJ1-4; 7 bases align to TRBD1. CDR1 is MNHEY and CDR2 is SMNVEV in the germline V gene (reference sequence). The ends lost 3 bases at V and 4 bases at J; junction bases unmatched: 2. This CDR3 is 14 amino acids long. The CDR3 region is CASSLAGGNEKLFF. The CDR3 DNA follows: TGTGCCAGCAGTTTGGCAGGGGGTAATGAAAAACTGTTTTTT.

This rearrangement joins TRBV5-1 to TRBJ2-1; no firm D call. This CDR3 has 15 residues. Trimming cost V 6 bases and J 0 bases, with 13 bases left between them. Germline V gene data show CDR1 as SGHRS and CDR2 as YFSETQ. This CDR3 reads CASKFGSSSYNEQFF. CDR3 bases: TGCGCCAGCAAATTCGGGTCCAGCTCCTACAATGAGCAGTTCTTC.

The V gene is TRBV6-5, the J gene TRBJ2-3, with D tentatively TRBD1 (7 bases). The CDR3 totals 15 residues. Germline V gene sequence: CDR1 MNHEY, CDR2 SVGAGI. V was pared by 2 bases and J by 5 bases, with 14 bases between. The CDR3 coding sequence is TGTGCCAGCAGTTACAGGGGGCGGGGAGGAGATACGCAGTATTTT. This translates into CASSYRGRGGDTQYF.

This rearrangement joins TRBV5-1 to TRBJ2-3, with a tentative D call TRBD2 (6 bases). The V end lost 5 bases, the J end lost 0 bases, and 10 bases lay between the germline ends. Germline lookup yields CDR1 SGHRS and CDR2 YFSETQ. The CDR3 totals 14 residues. CDR3 nucleotides: TGCGCCAGCAGGGGGAGGACTAGCACAGATACGCAGTATTTT. Its protein product is CASRGRTSTDTQYF. Filled out from reference TRBV5-1 and TRBJ2-3, the complete variable domain reads KAGVTQTPRYLIKTRGQQVTLSCSPISGHRSVSWYQQTPGQGLQFLFEYFSETQRNKGNFPGRFSGRQFSNSRSEMNVSTLELGDSALYLCASRGRTSTDTQYFGPGTRLTVL.

The chain employs TRBV5-1 and TRBJ1-5; possibly TRBD1 for D (6 bases). The germline V gene has CDR1 SGHRS and CDR2 YFSETQ. The V and J ends lost 4 bases and 4 bases respectively, with 15 bases between them. The CDR3 spans 15 residues. CDR3 loop: CASSGGAGENQPQHF. CDR3 sequence (DNA): TGCGCCAGCAGCGGGGGGGCAGGAGAGAATCAGCCCCAGCATTTT.

The CDR3 region is CASSPDRVRQYF. CDR3 nucleotide sequence: TGTGCCAGCAGCCCGGACAGGGTTCGGCAGTACTTC. This chain uses TRBV7-2 with TRBJ2-7; 8 positions agree with TRBD1. Germline V gene data show CDR1 as SGHTA and CDR2 as FQGNSA. There are 12 residues in the CDR3. Unmatched junction bases numbered 6, after V lost 5 bases and J lost 9 bases.

This chain links TRBV9 with TRBJ2-3, with TRBD1 identical over 7 bases. The trim removed 0 bases at V and 4 bases at J, leaving 8 bases unmatched. The germline V gene encodes CDR1 SGDLS and CDR2 YYNGEE. This CDR3 is 16 amino acids long. CDR3 nucleotide sequence: TGTGCCAGCAGCGTAGGAGATAGCAGGGGGTCAGATACGCAGTATTTT. This encodes CASSVGDSRGSDTQYF.

The gene calls are TRBV5-1 and TRBJ2-7; 7 bases agree with TRBD1. The germline V gene has CDR1 SGHRS and CDR2 YFSETQ. The CDR3 runs 15 residues. V shed 2 bases and J 1 base; nucleotides not matched to a gene: 6. CDR3 region: CASSFFDRVSYEQYF. As DNA, the CDR3 is TGCGCCAGCAGCTTTTTCGACAGGGTTTCCTACGAGCAGTACTTC. The full variable domain, in which reference TRBV5-1 and TRBJ2-7 provide the parts outside the CDR3, is KAGVTQTPRYLIKTRGQQVTLSCSPISGHRSVSWYQQTPGQGLQFLFEYFSETQRNKGNFPGRFSGRQFSNSRSEMNVSTLELGDSALYLCASSFFDRVSYEQYFGPGTRLTVT.

The rearrangement uses TRBV19 and TRBJ2-4; possible D gene TRBD1, 5 bases. In germline, CDR1 is LNHDA, CDR2 SQIVND (reference sequence). There are 17 residues in the CDR3. Trimming took off 11 bases at V and 0 bases at J, with 23 bases between the two ends. The chain's CDR3 is CASSDKPDALAKNIQYF. The CDR3 coding sequence is TGTGCCTCCTCGGACAAACCGGACGCCCTAGCCAAAAACATTCAGTACTTC.

The chain carries TRBV30 and TRBJ1-3; weak D call: TRBD1 (5 bases). CDR1 and CDR2 from the germline V gene are GTSNPN and SVGIG (reference sequence). Deletions cut 4 bases from V and 4 bases from J, with 11 bases between. The CDR3 extends over 13 amino acids. Written as DNA, the CDR3 is TGTGCCTGGACCAGGGAGTCGGGAAACACCATATATTTT. Amino acid sequence: CAWTRESGNTIYF. The entire variable domain, with the rest obtained from reference TRBV30 and TRBJ1-3, is as follows: SQTIHQWPATLVQPVGSPLSLECTVEGTSNPNLYWYRQAAGRGLQLLFYSVGIGQISSEVPQNLSASRPQDRQFILSSKKLLLSDSGFYLCAWTRESGNTIYFGEGSWLTVV.

The CDR3 DNA is TGTGCCAGCAGTCACCAGGGAGGTGGCTACGAGCAGTACTTC. Translated, it gives CASSHQGGGYEQYF. The chain is built from TRBV28 and TRBJ2-7, with D possibly being TRBD2 (6 bases). From germline, CDR1 is MDHEN and CDR2 SYDVKM. Trimming shortened V by 5 bases and J by 3 bases, and 14 bases separated the two germline ends. The CDR3 length is 14 residues.

The chain recombines TRBV7-9 with TRBJ1-4; D is ambiguous. Trimming cost V 6 bases and J 11 bases, with 13 bases left between them. CDR1 and CDR2 from the germline V gene are SEHNR and FQNEAQ (reference sequence). This CDR3 spans 12 amino acids. The DNA for the CDR3 is TGTGCCAGCAGTTTTGTGGGTGGCAAACTGTTTTTT. It encodes CASSFVGGKLFF.

This chain connects TRBV18 to TRBJ1-1; unclear D gene. Trimming cost V 4 bases and J 5 bases, with 20 bases left between them. The CDR3 runs to 16 residues. Germline V gene data show CDR1 as KGHSH and CDR2 as LQKENI. The CDR3 spells CASSLIKARLGTEAFF. DNA for the CDR3: TGTGCCAGCTCACTCATAAAGGCCAGGTTAGGGACTGAAGCTTTCTTT.

The genes are TRBV20-1 and TRBJ1-5; tentative D call: TRBD1 (5 bases). V lost 3 bases, J lost 7 bases, and 16 bases lay in between. The CDR3 is 14 amino acids. CDR1 is DFQATT, CDR2 SNEGSKA, per germline (reference sequence). CDR3 amino acids: CSASPQGGRQPQHF. In nucleotides, the CDR3 is TGCAGTGCTAGTCCCCAGGGAGGGCGGCAGCCCCAGCATTTT.

The chain links TRBV28 to TRBJ2-6, with D tentatively TRBD2 (6 bases). Trimming cost V 5 bases and J 11 bases, with 7 bases left between them. CDR1 and CDR2 (germline): MDHEN, SYDVKM. The CDR3 covers 11 residues. This CDR3 reads CASSGTDVLTF. CDR3 coding DNA: TGTGCCAGCAGTGGGACTGACGTCCTGACTTTC.

The genes are TRBV28 and TRBJ1-6; 7 bases are shared with TRBD1. Per the germline V gene, CDR1 is MDHEN and CDR2 is SYDVKM. Trimming took 3 bases from V and 6 from J; bases not matched to a gene: 11. The CDR3 runs to 17 residues. CDR3: CASSLSLRGQFNSPLHF. DNA of the CDR3: TGTGCCAGCAGTTTGAGTCTCCGGGGACAGTTTAATTCACCCCTCCACTTT.

V is TRBV10-3 and J is TRBJ2-7; 9 bases are shared with TRBD1. The CDR3 has 12 residues. V shed 8 bases, J shed 6 bases, and the junction held 5 bases outside the gene matches. CDR1 is ENHRY and CDR2 is SYGVKD in the germline V gene. The CDR3 DNA sequence: TGTGCCATCTCGGGACAGGGAGGCGAGCAGTACTTC. This gives the protein CAISGQGGEQYF.

V and J are TRBV19 and TRBJ2-7; D is tentatively TRBD1 or TRBD2 (5 bases each). V lost 3 bases to trimming and J lost 4 bases, with 10 bases between them. This CDR3 region has 13 residues. CDR1 and CDR2 (germline): LNHDA, SQIVND (reference sequence). This CDR3 reads CASSIGGGYEQYF. DNA for the CDR3: TGTGCCAGTAGTATCGGTGGGGGATACGAGCAGTACTTC.